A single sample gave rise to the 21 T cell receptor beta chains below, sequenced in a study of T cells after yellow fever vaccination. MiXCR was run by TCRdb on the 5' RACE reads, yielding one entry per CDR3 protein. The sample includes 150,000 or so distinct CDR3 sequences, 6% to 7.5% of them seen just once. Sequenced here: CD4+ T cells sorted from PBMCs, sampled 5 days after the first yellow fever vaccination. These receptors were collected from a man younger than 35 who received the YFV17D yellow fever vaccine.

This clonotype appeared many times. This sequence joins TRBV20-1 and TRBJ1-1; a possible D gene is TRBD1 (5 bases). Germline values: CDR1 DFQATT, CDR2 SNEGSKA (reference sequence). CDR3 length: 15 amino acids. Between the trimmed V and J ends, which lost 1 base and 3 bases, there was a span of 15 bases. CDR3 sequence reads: CSARATDEGHTEAFF. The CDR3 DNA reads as TGCAGTGCTAGAGCGACAGACGAGGGCCACACTGAAGCTTTCTTT.

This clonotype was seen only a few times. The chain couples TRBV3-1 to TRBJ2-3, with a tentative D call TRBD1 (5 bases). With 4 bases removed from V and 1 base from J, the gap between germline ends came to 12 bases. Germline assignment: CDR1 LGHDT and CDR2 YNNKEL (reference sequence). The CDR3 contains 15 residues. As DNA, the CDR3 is TGTGCCAGCAGCCTAGACAGTACGGGCACAGATACGCAGTATTTT. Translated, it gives CASSLDSTGTDTQYF.

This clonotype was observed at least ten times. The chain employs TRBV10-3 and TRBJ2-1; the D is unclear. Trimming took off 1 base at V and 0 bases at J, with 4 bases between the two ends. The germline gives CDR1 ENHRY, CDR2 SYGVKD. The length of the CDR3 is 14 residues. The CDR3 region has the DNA TGTGCCATCAGTGAGTTGAGCTCCTACAATGAGCAGTTCTTC. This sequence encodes CAISELSSYNEQFF.

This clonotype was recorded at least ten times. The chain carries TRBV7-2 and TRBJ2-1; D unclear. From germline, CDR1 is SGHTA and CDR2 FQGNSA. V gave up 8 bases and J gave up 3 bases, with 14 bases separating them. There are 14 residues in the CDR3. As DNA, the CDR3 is TGTGCCAGCGGCCAGTCAGCCTACTACAATGAGCAGTTCTTC. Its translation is CASGQSAYYNEQFF.

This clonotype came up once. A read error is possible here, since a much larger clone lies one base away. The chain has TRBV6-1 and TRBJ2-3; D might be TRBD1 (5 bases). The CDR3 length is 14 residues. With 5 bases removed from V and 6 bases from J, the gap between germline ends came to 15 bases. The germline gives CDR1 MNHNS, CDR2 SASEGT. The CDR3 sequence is CASSLQGLMDTQYF. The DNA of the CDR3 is TGTGCCAGCAGTCTCCAGGGTCTGATGGATACGCAGTATTTT.

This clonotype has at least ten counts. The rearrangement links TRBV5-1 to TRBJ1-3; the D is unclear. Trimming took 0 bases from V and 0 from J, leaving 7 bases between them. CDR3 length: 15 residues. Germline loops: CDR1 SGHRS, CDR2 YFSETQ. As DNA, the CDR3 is TGCGCCAGCAGCTTGGGGATTACCTCTGGAAACACCATATATTTT. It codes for CASSLGITSGNTIYF.

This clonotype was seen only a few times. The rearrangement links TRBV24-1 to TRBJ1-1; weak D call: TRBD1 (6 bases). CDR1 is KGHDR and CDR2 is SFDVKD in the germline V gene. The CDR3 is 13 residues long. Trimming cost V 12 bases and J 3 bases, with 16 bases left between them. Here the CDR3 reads CASQGWGDTEAFF. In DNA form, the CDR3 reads TGTGCCTCCCAGGGGTGGGGGGACACTGAAGCTTTCTTT.

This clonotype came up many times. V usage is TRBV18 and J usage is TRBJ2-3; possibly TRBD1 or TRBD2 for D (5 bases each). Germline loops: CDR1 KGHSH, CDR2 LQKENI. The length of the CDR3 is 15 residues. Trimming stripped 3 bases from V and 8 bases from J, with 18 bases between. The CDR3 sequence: CASSPGTGHLSTQYF. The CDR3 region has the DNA TGTGCCAGCTCACCGGGAACGGGGCATCTCTCTACGCAGTATTTT.

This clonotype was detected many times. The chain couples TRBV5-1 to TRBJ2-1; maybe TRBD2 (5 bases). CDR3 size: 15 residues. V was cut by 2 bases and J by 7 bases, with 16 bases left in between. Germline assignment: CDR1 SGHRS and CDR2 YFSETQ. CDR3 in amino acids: CASSFEGPLGNEQFF. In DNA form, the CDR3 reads TGCGCCAGCAGCTTTGAGGGCCCCCTGGGAAATGAGCAGTTCTTC.

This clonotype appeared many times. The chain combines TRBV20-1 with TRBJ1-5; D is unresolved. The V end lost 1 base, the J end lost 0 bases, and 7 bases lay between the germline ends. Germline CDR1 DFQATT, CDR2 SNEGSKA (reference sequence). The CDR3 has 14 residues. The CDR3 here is CSARVPYSNQPQHF. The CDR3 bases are TGCAGTGCTAGAGTCCCGTATAGCAATCAGCCCCAGCATTTT.

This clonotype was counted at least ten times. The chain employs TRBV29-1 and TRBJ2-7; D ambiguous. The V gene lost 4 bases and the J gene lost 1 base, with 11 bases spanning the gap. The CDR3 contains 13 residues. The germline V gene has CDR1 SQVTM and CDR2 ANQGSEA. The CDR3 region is CSVAVTLSYEQYF. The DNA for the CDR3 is TGCAGCGTTGCGGTGACTTTATCCTACGAGCAGTACTTC.

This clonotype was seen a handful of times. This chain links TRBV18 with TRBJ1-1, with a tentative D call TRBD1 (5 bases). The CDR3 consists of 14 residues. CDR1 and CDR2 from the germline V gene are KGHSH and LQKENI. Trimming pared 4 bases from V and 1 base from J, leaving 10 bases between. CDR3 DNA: TGTGCCAGCTCACTTGACAGCAGGAACACTGAAGCTTTCTTT. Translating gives CASSLDSRNTEAFF.

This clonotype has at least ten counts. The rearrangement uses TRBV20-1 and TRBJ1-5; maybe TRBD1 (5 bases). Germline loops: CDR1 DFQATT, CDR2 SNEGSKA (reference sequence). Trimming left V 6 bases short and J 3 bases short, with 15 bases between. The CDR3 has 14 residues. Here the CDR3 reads CSAKGSTFNQPQHF. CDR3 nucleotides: TGCAGTGCAAAGGGGTCAACATTCAATCAGCCCCAGCATTTT.

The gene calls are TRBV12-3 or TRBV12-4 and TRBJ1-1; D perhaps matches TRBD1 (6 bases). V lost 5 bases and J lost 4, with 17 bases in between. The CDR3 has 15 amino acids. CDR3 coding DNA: TGTGCCAGCAGTCGGAGGGGGGCCGCAGGCACTGAAGCTTTCTTT. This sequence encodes CASSRRGAAGTEAFF.

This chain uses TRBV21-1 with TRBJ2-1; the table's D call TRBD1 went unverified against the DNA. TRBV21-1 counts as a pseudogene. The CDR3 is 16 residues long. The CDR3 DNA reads TGTGCCAGCAGCCCCCCCACGGGGCGGATTCAATATGAGCAGTTCTTC. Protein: CASSPPTGRIQYEQFF.

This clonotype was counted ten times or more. As DNA, the CDR3 is TGTGCCAGCAGCACCCGAGACATTCAGTACTTC. This sequence encodes CASSTRDIQYF. The rearrangement links TRBV3-1 to TRBJ2-4; D ambiguous. The germline V gene has CDR1 LGHDT and CDR2 YNNKEL (reference sequence). The CDR3 spans 11 residues. V was cut by 5 bases and J by 8 bases, with 7 bases left in between. Looking up the rest from reference TRBV3-1 and TRBJ2-4 gives the full variable domain: DTAVSQTPKYLVTQMGNDKSIKCEQNLGHDTMYWYKQDSKKFLKIMFSYNNKELIINETVPNRFSPKSPDKAHLNLHINSLELGDSAVYFCASSTRDIQYFGAGTRLSVL.

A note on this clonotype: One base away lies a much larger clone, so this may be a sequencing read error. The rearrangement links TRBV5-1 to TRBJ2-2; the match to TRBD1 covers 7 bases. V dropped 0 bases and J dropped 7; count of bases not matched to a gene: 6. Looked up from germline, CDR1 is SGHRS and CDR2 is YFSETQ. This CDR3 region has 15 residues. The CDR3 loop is CASSLGTGYIGELFF. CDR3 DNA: TGCGCCAGCAGCTTGGGGACAGGATACATCGGGGAGCTGTTTTTT.

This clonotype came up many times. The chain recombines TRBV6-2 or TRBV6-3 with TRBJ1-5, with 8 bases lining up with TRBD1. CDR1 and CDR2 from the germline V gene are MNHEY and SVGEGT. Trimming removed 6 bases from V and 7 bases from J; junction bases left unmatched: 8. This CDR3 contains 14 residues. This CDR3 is CASRPTGGGQPQHF. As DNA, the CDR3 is TGTGCCAGCAGGCCCACAGGGGGGGGGCAGCCCCAGCATTTT.

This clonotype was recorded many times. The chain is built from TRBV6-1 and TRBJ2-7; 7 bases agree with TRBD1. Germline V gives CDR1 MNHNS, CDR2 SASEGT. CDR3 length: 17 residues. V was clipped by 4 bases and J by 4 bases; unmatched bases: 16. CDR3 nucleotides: TGTGCCAGCAGTGTCAGACAAAACACCGGGACAGCTTACGAGCAGTACTTC. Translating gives CASSVRQNTGTAYEQYF.

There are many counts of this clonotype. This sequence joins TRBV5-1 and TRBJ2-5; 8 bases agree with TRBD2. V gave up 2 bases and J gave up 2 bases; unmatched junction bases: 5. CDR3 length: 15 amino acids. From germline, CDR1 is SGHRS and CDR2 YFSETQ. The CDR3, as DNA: TGCGCCAGCAGCTTCAGCGGGGGAACACAAGAGACCCAGTACTTC. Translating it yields CASSFSGGTQETQYF.

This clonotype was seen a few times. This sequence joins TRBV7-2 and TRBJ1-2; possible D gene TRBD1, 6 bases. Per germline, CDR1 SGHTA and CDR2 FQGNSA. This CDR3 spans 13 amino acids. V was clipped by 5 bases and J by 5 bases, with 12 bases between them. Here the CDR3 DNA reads TGTGCCAGCAGCAAGGACAGAACATATGGCTACACCTTC. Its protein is CASSKDRTYGYTF.